The 3 T cell receptor beta chains below come from one sample, sequenced in a study of blood T cells in healthy people across ages. It was with a sample-barcoded 5' primer and a J-beta primer mix that a second PCR of about 6 to 11 cycles was run. From the 5' RACE reads, TCRdb called clonotypes with MiXCR, one entry per CDR3 protein. The sample includes some 860,000 distinct CDR3 sequences, 56% of them seen just once. Input material: blood. These receptors were collected from a man in his forties in good health.

The chain carries TRBV29-1 and TRBJ2-7; 7 nucleotides match TRBD2. Germline values: CDR1 SQVTM, CDR2 ANQGSEA. This CDR3 comprises 13 residues. The V gene end was trimmed by 7 bases and the J gene end by 7 bases; junction bases not matched to a gene: 13. This chain's CDR3 is CSAHRDYVYEQYF. The CDR3 nucleotides read TGCAGCGCTCACCGGGACTACGTTTATGAGCAGTACTTC.

The J gene is TRBJ2-5, the V gene TRBV15, with D perhaps TRBD1 (6 bases). The end of the DNA is better explained by TRBJ2-7, so the J call may be wrong. Germline V gene data show CDR1 as LNHNV and CDR2 as YYDKDF (reference sequence). This CDR3 is built from 15 residues. The CDR3: CATSKQDSLVHEQYF. For the CDR3, the DNA is TGTGCCACCAGCAAACAGGACAGTCTGGTCCACGAGCAGTACTTC.

This sequence joins TRBV4-2 and TRBJ2-2; possible D gene TRBD2, 7 bases. Trimming removed 5 bases at V and 4 bases at J, with 11 bases between. CDR1 LGHNA and CDR2 YNFKEQ come from the germline V gene. This CDR3 is 14 amino acids long. CDR3 loop: CASSGGASTGELFF. The CDR3 DNA reads TGTGCCAGCAGCGGGGGGGCGAGCACCGGGGAGCTGTTTTTT.